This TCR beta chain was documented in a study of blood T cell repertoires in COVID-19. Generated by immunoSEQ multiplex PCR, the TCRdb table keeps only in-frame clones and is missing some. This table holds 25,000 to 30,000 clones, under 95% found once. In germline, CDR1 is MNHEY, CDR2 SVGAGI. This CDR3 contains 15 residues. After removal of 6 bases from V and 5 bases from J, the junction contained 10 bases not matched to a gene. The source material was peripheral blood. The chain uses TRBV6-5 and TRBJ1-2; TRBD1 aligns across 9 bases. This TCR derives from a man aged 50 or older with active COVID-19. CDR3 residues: CASSQQGAGNYGYTF. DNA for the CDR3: TGTGCCAGCAGCCAACAGGGGGCGGGAAATTATGGCTACACCTTC.